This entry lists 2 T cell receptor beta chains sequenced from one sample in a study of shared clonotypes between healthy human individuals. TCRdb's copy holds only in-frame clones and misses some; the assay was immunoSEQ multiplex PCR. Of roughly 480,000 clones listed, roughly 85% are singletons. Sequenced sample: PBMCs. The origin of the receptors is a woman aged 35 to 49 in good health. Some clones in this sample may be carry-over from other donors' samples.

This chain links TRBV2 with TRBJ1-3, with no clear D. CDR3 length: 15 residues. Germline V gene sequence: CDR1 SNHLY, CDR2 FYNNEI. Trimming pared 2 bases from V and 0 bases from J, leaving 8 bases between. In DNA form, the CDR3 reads TGTGCCAGCAGTGAACTCTTCATCTCTGGAAACACCATATATTTT. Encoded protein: CASSELFISGNTIYF.

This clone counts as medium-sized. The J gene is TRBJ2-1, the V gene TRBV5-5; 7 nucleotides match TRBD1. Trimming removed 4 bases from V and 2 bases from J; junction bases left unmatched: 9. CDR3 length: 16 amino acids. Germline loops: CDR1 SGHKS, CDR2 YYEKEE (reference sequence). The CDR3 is CASSPPYRGTYNEQFF. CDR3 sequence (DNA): TGTGCCAGCAGCCCACCCTACAGGGGTACCTACAATGAGCAGTTCTTC.